This note documents a single T cell receptor beta chain sequence. This clonotype appeared a few times. The specificity of this receptor is unknown. The record has no base qualities; no much larger clone is one base away. The CDR3 numbers 12 residues from cysteine through phenylalanine. CDR3 DNA is the only sequence kept; it has 36 bases, read in frame from the first base. The germline ends are 7 bases apart after V is trimmed by 3 bases and J by 5 bases. In the germline V gene, CDR1 corresponds to MDHEN and CDR2 to SYDVKM. The data were obtained in a study of T-cell reconstitution after alpha-beta-depleted transplantation in children (dated by TCRdb to 2016 to 2018). Some background on the complete study: The study quantitatively tracked T-cell immune reconstitution after TCRalphabeta/CD19-depleted allogeneic hematopoietic cell transplantation in children using TCR repertoire profiling.

The treatment or condition label, read with the paper, signifies: allogeneic hematopoietic cell transplantation with graft depleted of TCRalphabeta T cells and CD19 B cells. The transplant recipients were children given TCRalphabeta/CD19-depleted allogeneic hematopoietic cell grafts. Library preparation was by PCR. The run used an Illumina HiSeq 2500. TCR library preparation used molecular barcoding, with unique molecular identifiers applied to normalize quantification of the TCRbeta repertoire. TCRdb reworked the public reads: Q25 trimming with fastp, MiXCR clone assembly, productive beta chains retained. Under each unique CDR3 protein, matching rows form one entry showing the most common genes and DNA. For this sample the table gives roughly 670,000 distinct CDR3 sequences, of which over 10% were detected only once. The ten biggest clones cover around 0.76% of the sample. What the research found in general, with its limitations: Over subsequent months, a decline in hyperexpanded clone frequencies was noted, and after one year, T-cell counts and TCRbeta diversity were mostly ascribed to newly produced T cells. In some patients, the high TCRbeta diversity seen at day 60 was put down to recipient T cells and intrathymic progenitors that had survived conditioning. The apparently early alphabetaT-cell count recovery about two months after transplant was reportedly dependent on only several hundred rapidly expanded clones derived from non-depleted graft cells.

This receptor chain uses TRBV28 and TRBJ1-2, with no D gene named confidently. The material was PBMCs, obtained before TCRalphabeta/CD19-depleted stem cell transplant. This receptor was taken from a girl aged 2-15 years with congenital amegakaryocytic thrombocytopenia, due to receive a stem cell transplant. In nucleotides, the sequence is TGTGCCAGCAGTTTTACAGAGTATGGCTACACCTTC. It codes for CASSFTEYGYTF.